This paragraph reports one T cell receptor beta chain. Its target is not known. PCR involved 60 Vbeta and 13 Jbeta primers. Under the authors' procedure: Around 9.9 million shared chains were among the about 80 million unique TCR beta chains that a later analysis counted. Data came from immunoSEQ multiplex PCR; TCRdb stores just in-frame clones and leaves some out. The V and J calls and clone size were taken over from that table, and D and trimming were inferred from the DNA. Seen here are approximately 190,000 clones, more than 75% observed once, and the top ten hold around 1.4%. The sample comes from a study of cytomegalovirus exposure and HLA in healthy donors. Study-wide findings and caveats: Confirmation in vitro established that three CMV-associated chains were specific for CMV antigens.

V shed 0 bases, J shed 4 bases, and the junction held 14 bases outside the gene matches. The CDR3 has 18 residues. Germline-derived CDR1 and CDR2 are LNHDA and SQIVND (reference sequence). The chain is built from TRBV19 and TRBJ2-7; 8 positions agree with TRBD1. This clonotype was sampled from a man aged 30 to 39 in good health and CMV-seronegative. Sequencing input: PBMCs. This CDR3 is CASSIDLPRTGMVYEQYF. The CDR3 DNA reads TGTGCCAGTAGTATAGATCTCCCTCGGACAGGGATGGTATACGAGCAGTACTTC.